This entry features one T cell receptor (beta chain) sequence. Antigen: not known. The CDR3 has 15 amino acids. V lost 5 bases, J lost 6 bases, and 18 bases lay in between. Germline assignment: CDR1 SEHNR and CDR2 FQNEAQ (reference sequence). This sample was taken from a study of shared clonotypes between healthy human individuals. The wider study: Per donor, CD8 memory used one plate, CD8 naive used two, CD4 memory used three and CD4 naive used three. Study-level points and caveats: In this cohort, only blood was sampled, and tissue repertoires likely differ.

TCRdb keeps only in-frame clones here, not all; method: immunoSEQ multiplex PCR. Of about 990,000 clones in the sample, about 80% were seen once. Sequenced: memory CD4+ T cells from PBMCs. Subset meaning: CD45RA-negative fraction. The receptor's source is a young man in good health. Some clones in this sample may be carry-over from other donors' samples. The chain combines TRBV7-9 with TRBJ2-3; D assignment may be TRBD1 or TRBD2 (5 bases each). The CDR3, as DNA: TGTGCCAGCAGCCCCCAGGGAAAGCAGCGGGATACGCAGTATTTT. It codes for CASSPQGKQRDTQYF.